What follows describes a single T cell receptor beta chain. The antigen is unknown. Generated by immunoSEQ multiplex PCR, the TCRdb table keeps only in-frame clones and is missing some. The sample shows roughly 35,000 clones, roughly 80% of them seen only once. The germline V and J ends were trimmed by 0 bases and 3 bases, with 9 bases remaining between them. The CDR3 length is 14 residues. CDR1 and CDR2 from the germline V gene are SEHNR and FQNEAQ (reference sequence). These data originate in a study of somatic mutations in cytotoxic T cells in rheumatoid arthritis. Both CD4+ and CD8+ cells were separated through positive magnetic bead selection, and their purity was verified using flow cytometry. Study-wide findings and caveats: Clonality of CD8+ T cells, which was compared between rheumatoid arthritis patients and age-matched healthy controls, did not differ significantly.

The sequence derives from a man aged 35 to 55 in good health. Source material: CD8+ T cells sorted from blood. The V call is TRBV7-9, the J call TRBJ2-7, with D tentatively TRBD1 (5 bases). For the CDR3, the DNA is TGTGCCAGCAGCTTAGCGGCAGGGTACTACGAGCAGTACTTC. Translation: CASSLAAGYYEQYF. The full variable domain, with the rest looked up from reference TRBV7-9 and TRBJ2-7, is DTGVSQNPRHKITKRGQNVTFRCDPISEHNRLYWYRQTLGQGPEFLTYFQNEAQLEKSRLLSDRFSAERPKGSFSTLEIQRTEQGDSAMYLCASSLAAGYYEQYFGPGTRLTVT.